This passage covers 5 T cell receptor beta chains from one sample sequenced in a study of T-cell memory formation after mild COVID-19. TCRdb redid the calling of the 5' RACE reads with MiXCR, one entry per CDR3 protein. In the table there are about 250,000 distinct CDR3 sequences, less than 20% of which are singletons. Sequencing was carried out using PBMCs or a T cell subset sorted from them (not recorded which). The receptors stem from an adult woman who had mild COVID-19 (a few samples of this study predate the infection). Cell type and time point are not known.

This rearrangement joins TRBV6-1 to TRBJ2-7, with TRBD1 matching over 7 bases. From germline, CDR1 is MNHNS and CDR2 SASEGT. With 6 bases clipped from V and 6 bases from J, the junction kept 2 bases outside the gene matches. The CDR3 sequence is 11 residues long. The CDR3 nucleotides are TGTGCCAGCAGGCCAGGGGGCGAGCAGTACTTC. Protein product: CASRPGGEQYF.

This chain connects TRBV7-4 to TRBJ2-5; possibly TRBD1 for D (6 bases). V shed 0 bases and J shed 8 bases, with 43 bases lying between them. Germline CDR1 reads SGHVT; CDR2 reads SQSDAQ. The CDR3 has 24 amino acids. CDR3: CASSLAPFPGDKTRDPVRHGTQYF. For the CDR3, the DNA is TGTGCCAGCAGCTTAGCCCCTTTCCCAGGGGACAAGACAAGAGACCCAGTACGGCACGGAACCCAGTACTTC.

In its sample, this clonotype was seen a few times. The chain carries TRBV7-2 and TRBJ2-7, with D unclear. Trimming removed 1 base from V and 4 bases from J, with 17 bases in between. Germline assignment: CDR1 SGHTA and CDR2 FQGNSA. There are 16 residues in the CDR3. The CDR3: CASSLVVQRRSYEQYF. Written as DNA, the CDR3 is TGTGCCAGCAGCTTAGTGGTTCAGCGCCGTTCTTACGAGCAGTACTTC.

The rearrangement links TRBV10-3 to TRBJ2-4; unclear D gene. The germline V and J ends were trimmed by 5 bases and 0 bases, with 5 bases remaining between them. This CDR3 spans 13 amino acids. The germline gives CDR1 ENHRY, CDR2 SYGVKD. The CDR3 DNA follows: TGTGCCATCAGTACGGGAGCCAAAAACATTCAGTACTTC. Translating it yields CAISTGAKNIQYF.

The V and J genes are TRBV24-1 and TRBJ1-2; 7 nucleotides agree with TRBD1. Germline V lookup: CDR1 KGHDR, CDR2 SFDVKD. The CDR3 loop spans 14 amino acids. V shed 3 bases and J 6 bases; nucleotides not matched to a gene: 6. The CDR3 protein is CATSDPGTEHGYTF. The CDR3 bases are TGTGCCACCAGTGATCCCGGGACAGAGCATGGCTACACCTTC.